Each of the 15 T cell receptor beta chains below was sequenced from the same sample in a study of T-cell reconstitution after alpha-beta-depleted transplantation in children (dated by TCRdb to between 2015 and 2016). The library was built by means of PCR. The reads were generated on an Illumina HiSeq 2500. Molecular barcoding was employed in the preparation of TCR libraries, with unique molecular identifiers being used to normalize TCRbeta repertoire quantification. TCRdb reprocessing: public reads trimmed at Q25 with fastp, clones called with MiXCR, in-frame beta chains kept. Rows matching on CDR3 protein sequence are summarized as one entry with the most common DNA and genes. This sample gives around 410,000 distinct CDR3 sequences in total; roughly 10% of them show up just once. The ten most abundant clones make up approximately 5% of the sample. The specimen was PBMCs from the stem cell graft donor, collected from the stem cell graft. These receptors were taken from a human donor who donated a stem cell graft to a child with acute myeloid leukemia.

This clonotype was picked up many times. The V call is TRBV7-2, the J call TRBJ1-5; 7 nucleotides match TRBD1. J gave up 5 bases and V 4 bases, and 2 bases lay outside the gene matches. The V gene's germline CDR1 is SGHTA and CDR2 FQGNSA. This CDR3 is built from 13 residues. CDR3 in amino acids: CASSWDSDQPQHF. In DNA form, the CDR3 reads TGTGCCAGCAGCTGGGACAGCGATCAGCCCCAGCATTTT.

This clonotype was picked up a small number of times. The chain joins TRBV9 to TRBJ2-1; D remains ambiguous. CDR1 is SGDLS and CDR2 is YYNGEE in the germline V gene. V lost 4 bases and J lost 0, with 11 bases in between. The CDR3 has 15 amino acids. The CDR3 loop is CASSPLPSSYNEQFF. CDR3 DNA: TGTGCCAGCAGCCCCCTACCTAGCTCCTACAATGAGCAGTTCTTC.

This clonotype was seen more than once but under ten times. The CDR3 here is CASSKVGTGIYLATNEKLFF. CDR3 sequence (DNA): TGCGCCAGCAGCAAGGTCGGGACAGGGATCTATCTTGCAACTAATGAAAAACTGTTTTTT. V and J are TRBV4-1 and TRBJ1-4; TRBD1 agrees at 9 bases. J gave up 0 bases and V 5 bases, and 16 bases lay outside the gene matches. Germline V gene data show CDR1 as MGHRA and CDR2 as YSYEKL. CDR3 size: 20 residues.

This clonotype was recorded at least ten times. V is TRBV12-3 or TRBV12-4 and J is TRBJ2-6; D is unclear. The V end lost 6 bases, the J end lost 0 bases, and 6 bases lay between the germline ends. The CDR3 runs 14 residues. CDR3 nucleotides: TGTGCCAGCAGCCTGAACTCTGGGGCCAACGTCCTGACTTTC. This gives the protein CASSLNSGANVLTF.

This clonotype was seen a few times. The chain links TRBV14 to TRBJ2-6; no clear D gene. Germline V gives CDR1 SGHDN, CDR2 FVKESK. V was clipped by 4 bases and J by 0 bases, with 13 bases between them. The CDR3 totals 17 residues. The CDR3 bases are TGTGCCAGCAGCCTAGACGGCGGATACTCTGGGGCCAACGTCCTGACTTTC. Translated: CASSLDGGYSGANVLTF.

A word on this clonotype: Since a much larger clone is just one base distant, this may be a read error. The rearrangement uses TRBV29-1 and TRBJ2-2; D gene ambiguous. Trimming stripped 6 bases from V and 9 bases from J, with 17 bases between. The CDR3 covers 13 residues. Germline V gives CDR1 SQVTM, CDR2 ANQGSEA. The DNA of the CDR3 is TGCAGCGTACGGGCGGATGGCCTCCGGGAGCTGTTTTTT. Protein: CSVRADGLRELFF.

This chain connects TRBV12-3 or TRBV12-4 to TRBJ1-2; no reliable D call. V was trimmed by 2 bases and J by 0 bases, leaving 10 bases between them. This CDR3 region has 15 residues. Written as DNA, the CDR3 is TGTGCCAGCAGTTTATCTGCCTATCCTAACTATGGCTACACCTTC. As protein: CASSLSAYPNYGYTF.

This clonotype was detected a few times. V usage is TRBV20-1 and J usage is TRBJ2-7; 11 bases align to TRBD2. The trim removed 1 base at V and 6 bases at J, leaving 5 bases unmatched. This CDR3 comprises 14 residues. The germline V gene has CDR1 DFQATT and CDR2 SNEGSKA (reference sequence). The CDR3 region is CSARVLAGGSEQYF. CDR3 DNA sequence: TGCAGTGCTAGAGTTCTAGCGGGAGGAAGCGAGCAGTACTTC.

The J gene is TRBJ2-3, the V gene TRBV7-2; D perhaps matches TRBD2 (5 bases). Per germline, CDR1 SGHTA and CDR2 FQGNSA. Trimming cost V 5 bases and J 6 bases, with 18 bases left between them. The CDR3 covers 15 residues. CDR3 DNA: TGTGCCAGCAGCAGCTATGTAGGGAGCCCGGATACGCAGTATTTT. It translates to CASSSYVGSPDTQYF.

V and J are TRBV6-1 and TRBJ2-1; maybe TRBD1 (6 bases). Germline lookup yields CDR1 MNHNS and CDR2 SASEGT. V lost 5 bases to trimming and J lost 9 bases, with 14 bases between them. The CDR3 length is 13 residues. The CDR3 loop reads CASSQNRAGEQFF. The CDR3 nucleotides are TGTGCCAGCAGTCAAAACAGGGCGGGTGAGCAGTTCTTC.

In this sample, this clonotype turned up a few times. J is TRBJ1-3 and V is TRBV5-1, with D maybe TRBD1 (6 bases). V was trimmed by 4 bases and J by 1 base, leaving 12 bases between them. Germline lookup yields CDR1 SGHRS and CDR2 YFSETQ. This CDR3 spans 15 amino acids. The chain's CDR3 is CASSQGRVSGNTIYF. CDR3 sequence (DNA): TGCGCCAGCAGCCAGGGGAGAGTTTCTGGAAACACCATATATTTT.

This clonotype was recorded a few times. The rearrangement links TRBV5-1 to TRBJ1-1, with D possibly being TRBD1 (5 bases). This CDR3 contains 16 residues. Trimming left V 5 bases short and J 1 base short, with 18 bases between. Germline values: CDR1 SGHRS, CDR2 YFSETQ. CDR3 sequence reads: CASRHEPGRQNTEAFF. The DNA for the CDR3 is TGCGCCAGCAGACATGAGCCGGGACGCCAGAACACTGAAGCTTTCTTT.

The V gene is TRBV11-2, the J gene TRBJ2-5; the match to TRBD2 covers 12 bases. Germline V gene sequence: CDR1 SGHAT, CDR2 FQNNGV. Trimming cost V 4 bases and J 4 bases; bases outside gene matches: 7. The CDR3 is 16 residues long. DNA for the CDR3: TGTGCCAGCAGCTCCGGACTAGCGGGGCGGGGAGAGACCCAGTACTTC. As protein: CASSSGLAGRGETQYF.

Remarks on this clonotype: Since a much larger clone is just one base distant, this may be a read error. The genes are TRBV9 and TRBJ2-1; D unclear. This CDR3 contains 12 residues. Looked up from germline, CDR1 is SGDLS and CDR2 is YYNGEE. V shed 4 bases and J shed 10 bases, with 12 bases lying between them. The CDR3 nucleotides are TGTGCCAGCAGCAAGACCACTTTAGAGCAGTTCTTC. Encoded protein: CASSKTTLEQFF.

This chain connects TRBV4-1 to TRBJ2-7; TRBD2 matches 7 bases. The V and J ends lost 0 bases and 1 base, in that order; junction bases with no gene match: 3. This CDR3 spans 15 amino acids. The germline CDR1 and CDR2 sequences are MGHRA and YSYEKL. The CDR3 bases are TGCGCCAGCAGCCAAGAGCCTAGCGGTTCCTACGAGCAGTACTTC. Protein: CASSQEPSGSYEQYF.